This T cell receptor beta chain came from a study of patients and donors after allogeneic stem cell transplantation. CDR3 length: 16 amino acids. From germline, CDR1 is SGHNT and CDR2 YENEEA. V gave up 5 bases and J gave up 1 base; unmatched junction bases: 7. TCRdb analysed the RT-PCR reads with MiXCR anew, one entry per CDR3 protein. The sample carries approximately 430,000 distinct CDR3 sequences, 16% recorded once. Sequenced sample: blood, either unsorted or a sorted T cell fraction (not recorded which). J is TRBJ2-2 and V is TRBV11-3; 7 bases are a match to TRBD1. The sequence was collected from a human donor who was either an allogeneic HSCT recipient or a stem cell or donor lymphocyte infusion donor (not recorded which). It is not recorded whose cells these are; they may come from a transplant donor. The CDR3 DNA reads TGTGCCAGCAGCAATCCGGACAGGTTGAACACCGGGGAGCTGTTTTTT. It translates to CASSNPDRLNTGELFF.